This entry is about one T cell receptor (beta chain). Its specificity is unknown. Germline V gene sequence: CDR1 DFQATT, CDR2 SNEGSKA (reference sequence). This CDR3 has 11 residues. V lost 4 bases and J 5 bases, leaving 8 bases between the germline ends. These data come from a study of read filtering for tumor transcriptome and immune sequencing. Overall study results and limits: IR-seq and RNA-seq agreed better without single-read clonotypes.

From roughly 0.4 ug of RNA, a library with molecular barcoded alpha/delta and beta/gamma adaptors was made. TCRdb passed the reads through MiXCR, listing each CDR3 protein once. The data show about 35,000 distinct CDR3 sequences, roughly an eighth seen once. The chain couples TRBV20-1 to TRBJ2-5; D uncertain. The sequence was collected from a donor over 35 with multiple myeloma. What was sequenced was a population of CD138-negative cells sorted from bone marrow. CDR3 residues: CSAKWSETQYF. The DNA of the CDR3 is TGCAGTGCTAAATGGTCGGAGACCCAGTACTTC.